What follows are 14 T cell receptor beta chains derived from one specimen sequenced in a study of blood T cell repertoires in COVID-19. The data were produced by immunoSEQ multiplex PCR, yet TCRdb's version contains in-frame clones alone and is incomplete. The sample holds 150,000 to 200,000 clones, around 80% seen once. Sequenced sample: peripheral blood. These receptors were collected from a man aged 60-69 years with acute or convalescent COVID-19.

The gene calls are TRBV10-3 and TRBJ2-7, with TRBD1 as a possible D gene (5 bases). The CDR3 is 14 amino acids. From germline, CDR1 is ENHRY and CDR2 SYGVKD. V dropped 10 bases and J dropped 3 bases, with 19 bases sitting between them. The CDR3 protein is CATKGQGRDYEQYF. The CDR3 region has the DNA TGTGCCACCAAGGGGCAAGGAAGGGACTACGAGCAGTACTTC.

V and J are TRBV19 and TRBJ1-1; 9 bases match TRBD1. This CDR3 comprises 15 residues. J was trimmed by 1 base and V by 9 bases; bases with no gene match: 9. Germline V gives CDR1 LNHDA, CDR2 SQIVND (reference sequence). CDR3 residues: CASQDRGRANTEAFF. The CDR3 DNA reads TGTGCCAGCCAGGACAGGGGTAGGGCGAACACTGAAGCTTTCTTT.

This chain connects TRBV6-5 to TRBJ1-2; the D gene is possibly TRBD1 (6 bases). Germline CDR1 and CDR2: MNHEY and SVGAGI. Trimming removed 4 bases at V and 5 bases at J, with 17 bases between. The CDR3 has 15 residues. The CDR3 sequence: CASSSDRLGIYGYTF. CDR3 nucleotide sequence: TGTGCCAGCAGTTCAGACAGGTTGGGGATTTATGGCTACACCTTC.

This chain uses TRBV2 with TRBJ1-5; 11 positions match TRBD1. Germline V lookup: CDR1 SNHLY, CDR2 FYNNEI. V was clipped by 5 bases and J by 5 bases; unmatched bases: 5. The CDR3 runs 15 residues. The CDR3 is CASSRDRGDYQPQHF. As DNA, the CDR3 is TGTGCCAGCAGTAGGGACAGGGGGGACTATCAGCCCCAGCATTTT.

The chain uses TRBV5-1 and TRBJ1-2, with TRBD1 matching over 7 bases. Losses at the gene ends were 3 bases for V and 5 bases for J; bases not matched to a gene: 7. The CDR3 length is 14 residues. CDR1 and CDR2 from the germline V gene are SGHRS and YFSETQ. CDR3 nucleotides: TGCGCCAGCAGCTCAGGGACAGTTCGATATGGCTACACCTTC. The encoded protein is CASSSGTVRYGYTF. Together with reference TRBV5-1 and TRBJ1-2, the CDR3 gives the full variable domain: KAGVTQTPRYLIKTRGQQVTLSCSPISGHRSVSWYQQTPGQGLQFLFEYFSETQRNKGNFPGRFSGRQFSNSRSEMNVSTLELGDSALYLCASSSGTVRYGYTFGSGTRLTVV.

The V call is TRBV25-1, the J call TRBJ2-7, with D uncertain. The CDR3 contains 13 residues. V was pared by 10 bases and J by 3 bases, with 16 bases between. Per the germline V gene, CDR1 is MGHDK and CDR2 is SYGVNS. The CDR3 DNA reads TGTGCCACCCTGACACCTTTGAGCTACGAGCAGTACTTC. It specifies CATLTPLSYEQYF.

V is TRBV14 and J is TRBJ2-3, with 10 bases lining up with TRBD1. This CDR3 has 17 residues. V lost 1 base, J lost 1 base, and 5 bases stayed unmatched. Germline V gene data show CDR1 as SGHDN and CDR2 as FVKESK. This chain's CDR3 is CASSQGRTGGGTDTQYF. CDR3 sequence (DNA): TGTGCCAGCAGCCAAGGTCGGACAGGGGGGGGCACAGATACGCAGTATTTT.

This clone was seen many times. The gene calls are TRBV2 and TRBJ2-1, with 7 bases identical to TRBD2. Losses at the gene ends were 5 bases for V and 0 bases for J; bases not matched to a gene: 4. The CDR3 runs to 15 residues. Germline assignment: CDR1 SNHLY and CDR2 FYNNEI. The chain's CDR3 is CASSRDYSSYNEQFF. The CDR3 coding sequence is TGTGCCAGCAGTAGGGACTACTCCTCCTACAATGAGCAGTTCTTC.

The V gene is TRBV24-1, the J gene TRBJ2-1, with 7 bases aligning to TRBD1. This CDR3 has 15 amino acids. Trimming at V came to 3 bases and at J to 5 bases, leaving 6 bases not matched to a gene. The V gene's germline CDR1 is KGHDR and CDR2 SFDVKD. This chain's CDR3 is CATSDPGQEDNEQFF. In DNA form, the CDR3 reads TGTGCCACCAGTGATCCAGGACAGGAGGACAATGAGCAGTTCTTC.

The chain joins TRBV6-6 to TRBJ2-7; TRBD1 agrees at 9 bases. The CDR3 is 15 residues long. V shed 2 bases and J 6 bases; nucleotides not matched to a gene: 8. Per the germline V gene, CDR1 is MNHNY and CDR2 is SVGAGI (reference sequence). The CDR3 nucleotides read TGTGCCAGCAGTTACGCGCCCGGGACAGGGACCGAGCAGTACTTC. This codes for CASSYAPGTGTEQYF.

The rearrangement joins TRBV11-3 to TRBJ2-1; 10 bases line up with TRBD2. CDR3 length equals 15 residues. Germline V gene lookup returns CDR1 SGHNT and CDR2 YENEEA. The V gene end was trimmed by 6 bases and the J gene end by 5 bases; junction bases not matched to a gene: 7. The CDR3 DNA follows: TGTGCCAGCAGGGCCGGGACTAGCGCCAACAATGAGCAGTTCTTC. Translated: CASRAGTSANNEQFF.

This clone was seen a handful of times. The chain carries TRBV7-2 and TRBJ2-7; D might be TRBD2 (5 bases). V lost 1 base and J lost 4, with 11 bases in between. In germline, CDR1 is SGHTA, CDR2 FQGNSA. The CDR3 has 14 amino acids. Here the CDR3 DNA reads TGTGCCAGCAGCTTAGGGACTGGATCATACGAGCAGTACTTC. Its protein product is CASSLGTGSYEQYF.

This clone was seen once. J is TRBJ2-3 and V is TRBV15, with 9 bases identical to TRBD2. This CDR3 is 16 amino acids long. The ends lost 0 bases at V and 7 bases at J; junction bases unmatched: 8. Germline CDR1 LNHNV, CDR2 YYDKDF (reference sequence). The CDR3 loop reads CATSRDSSGDRYTQYF. For the CDR3, the DNA is TGTGCCACCAGCAGAGATTCTAGCGGGGATAGGTATACGCAGTATTTT.

Only one count was recorded for this clone. The chain links TRBV2 to TRBJ1-2; D gene ambiguous. The CDR3 is 12 residues long. CDR1 and CDR2 (germline): SNHLY, FYNNEI. The V end was cut by 4 bases, the J end by 1 base, with 4 bases between. The CDR3 loop reads CASSAVNYGYTF. The CDR3 DNA reads as TGTGCCAGCAGTGCGGTTAACTATGGCTACACCTTC.